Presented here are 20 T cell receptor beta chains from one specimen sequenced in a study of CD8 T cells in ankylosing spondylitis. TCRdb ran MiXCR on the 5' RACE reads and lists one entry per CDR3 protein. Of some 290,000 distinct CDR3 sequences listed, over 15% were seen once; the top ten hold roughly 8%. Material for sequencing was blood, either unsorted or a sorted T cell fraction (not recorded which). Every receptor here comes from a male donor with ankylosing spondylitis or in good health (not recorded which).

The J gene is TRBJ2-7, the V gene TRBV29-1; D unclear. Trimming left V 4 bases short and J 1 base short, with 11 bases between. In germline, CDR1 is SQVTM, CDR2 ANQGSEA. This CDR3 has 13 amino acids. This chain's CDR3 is CSVVSSRSYEQYV. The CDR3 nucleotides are TGCAGCGTTGTAAGCAGCCGGTCCTACGAGCAGTACGTC.

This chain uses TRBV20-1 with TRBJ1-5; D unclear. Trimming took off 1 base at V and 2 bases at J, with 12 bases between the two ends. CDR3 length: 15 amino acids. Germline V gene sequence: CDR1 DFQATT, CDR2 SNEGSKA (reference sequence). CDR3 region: CSARVAGQGNQPQHF. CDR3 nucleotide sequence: TGCAGTGCTAGAGTGGCTGGTCAGGGCAATCAGCCCCAGCATTTT.

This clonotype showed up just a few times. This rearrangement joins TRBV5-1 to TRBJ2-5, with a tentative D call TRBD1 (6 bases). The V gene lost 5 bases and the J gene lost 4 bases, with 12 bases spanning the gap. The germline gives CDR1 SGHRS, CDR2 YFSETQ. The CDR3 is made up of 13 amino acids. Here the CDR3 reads CASRKQGSETQYF. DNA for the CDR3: TGCGCCAGCAGAAAACAGGGATCAGAGACCCAGTACTTC.

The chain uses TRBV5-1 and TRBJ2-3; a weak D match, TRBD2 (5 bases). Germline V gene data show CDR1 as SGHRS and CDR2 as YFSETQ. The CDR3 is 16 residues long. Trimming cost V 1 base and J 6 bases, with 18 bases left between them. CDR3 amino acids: CASSLSLAHDEDTQYF. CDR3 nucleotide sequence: TGCGCCAGCAGCTTGTCCCTAGCTCACGACGAGGATACGCAGTATTTT.

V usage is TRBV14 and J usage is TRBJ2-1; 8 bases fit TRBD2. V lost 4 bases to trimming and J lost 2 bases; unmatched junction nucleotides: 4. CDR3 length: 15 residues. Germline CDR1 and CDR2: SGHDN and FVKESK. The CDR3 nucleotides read TGTGCCAGCAGCCGAGGACTAGCCCCCTACAATGAGCAGTTCTTC. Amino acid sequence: CASSRGLAPYNEQFF.

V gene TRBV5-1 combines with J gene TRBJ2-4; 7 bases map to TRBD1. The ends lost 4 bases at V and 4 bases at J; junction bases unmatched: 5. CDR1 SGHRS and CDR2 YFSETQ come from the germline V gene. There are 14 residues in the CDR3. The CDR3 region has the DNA TGCGCCAGCAGCCCTGGGACAGTAAAAAACATTCAGTACTTC. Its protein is CASSPGTVKNIQYF.

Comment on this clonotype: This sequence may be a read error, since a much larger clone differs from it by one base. As DNA, the CDR3 is TGTGCCACCAGTGATACCTTTCTGGAGCAGTTCTTC. This translates into CATSDTFLEQFF. The chain links TRBV24-1 to TRBJ2-1; no definite D call. V shed 3 bases and J shed 10 bases, with 9 bases lying between them. The CDR3 runs 12 residues. CDR1 and CDR2 from the germline V gene are KGHDR and SFDVKD.

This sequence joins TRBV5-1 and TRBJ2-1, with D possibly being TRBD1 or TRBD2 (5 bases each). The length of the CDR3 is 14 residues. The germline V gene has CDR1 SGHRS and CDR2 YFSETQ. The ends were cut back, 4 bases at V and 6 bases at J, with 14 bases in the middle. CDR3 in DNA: TGCGCCAGCAGCCCCGGGACCACGGGCAATGAGCAGTTCTTC. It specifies CASSPGTTGNEQFF.

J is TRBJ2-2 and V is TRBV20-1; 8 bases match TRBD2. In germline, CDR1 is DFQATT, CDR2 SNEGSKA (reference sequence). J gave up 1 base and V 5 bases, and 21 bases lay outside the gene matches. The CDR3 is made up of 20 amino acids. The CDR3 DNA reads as TGCAGTGCTGGGGGAAGGTCGAGCGGGGGCCGAAGGATGAACACCGGGGAGCTGTTTTTT. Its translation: CSAGGRSSGGRRMNTGELFF.

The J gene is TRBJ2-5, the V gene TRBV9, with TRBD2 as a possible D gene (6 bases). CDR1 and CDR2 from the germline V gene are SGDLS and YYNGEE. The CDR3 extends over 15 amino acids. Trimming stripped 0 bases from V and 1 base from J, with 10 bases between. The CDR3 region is CASSVGGIPQETQYF. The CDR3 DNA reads TGTGCCAGCAGCGTAGGCGGGATCCCCCAAGAGACCCAGTACTTC.

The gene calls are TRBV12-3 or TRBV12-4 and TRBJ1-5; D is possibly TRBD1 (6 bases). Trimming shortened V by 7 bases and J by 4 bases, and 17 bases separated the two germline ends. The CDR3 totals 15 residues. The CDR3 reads CASTAEGTKNQPQHF. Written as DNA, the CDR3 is TGTGCCAGCACCGCCGAAGGGACAAAGAATCAGCCCCAGCATTTT.

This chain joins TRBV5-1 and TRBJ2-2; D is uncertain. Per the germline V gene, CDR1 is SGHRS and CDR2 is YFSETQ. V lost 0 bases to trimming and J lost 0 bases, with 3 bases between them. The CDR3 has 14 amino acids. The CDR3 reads CASSLVTNTGELFF. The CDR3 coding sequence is TGCGCCAGCAGCTTGGTCACGAACACCGGGGAGCTGTTTTTT.

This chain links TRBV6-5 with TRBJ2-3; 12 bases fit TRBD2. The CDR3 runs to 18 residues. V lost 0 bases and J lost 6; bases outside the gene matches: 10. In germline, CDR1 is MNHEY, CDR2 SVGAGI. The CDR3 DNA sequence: TGTGCCAGCAGTTACTCCTCGACTAGCGGGGGCACCATGGATACGCAGTATTTT. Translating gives CASSYSSTSGGTMDTQYF.

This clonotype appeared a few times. The DNA of the CDR3 is TGTGCCAGCAGGCAACAGGGGAGGAACACCGGGGAGCTGTTTTTT. This translates into CASRQQGRNTGELFF. The gene calls are TRBV12-3 or TRBV12-4 and TRBJ2-2; 7 positions agree with TRBD1. CDR3 length equals 15 residues. V trimming: 6 bases; J trimming: 1 base; junction bases outside the gene matches: 5.

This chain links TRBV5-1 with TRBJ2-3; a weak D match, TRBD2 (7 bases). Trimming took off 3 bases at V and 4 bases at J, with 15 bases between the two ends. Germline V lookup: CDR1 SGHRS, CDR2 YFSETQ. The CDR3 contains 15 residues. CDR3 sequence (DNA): TGCGCCAGCAGCTGGGGGGGCAGGGTCGCAGATACGCAGTATTTT. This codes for CASSWGGRVADTQYF.

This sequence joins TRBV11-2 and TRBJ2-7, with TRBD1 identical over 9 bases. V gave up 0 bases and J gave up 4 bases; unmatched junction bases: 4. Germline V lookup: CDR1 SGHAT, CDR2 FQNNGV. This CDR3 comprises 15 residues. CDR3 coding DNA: TGTGCCAGCAGCTTAGAAAACAGGGGGCAGTACGAGCAGTACGTC. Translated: CASSLENRGQYEQYV.

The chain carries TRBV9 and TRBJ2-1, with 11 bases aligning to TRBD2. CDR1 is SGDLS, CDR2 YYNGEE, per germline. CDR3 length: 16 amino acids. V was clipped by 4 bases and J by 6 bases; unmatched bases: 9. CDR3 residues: CASSSVAGGRSNEQFF. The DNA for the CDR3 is TGTGCCAGCAGCTCTGTAGCGGGGGGGCGGTCCAATGAGCAGTTCTTC.

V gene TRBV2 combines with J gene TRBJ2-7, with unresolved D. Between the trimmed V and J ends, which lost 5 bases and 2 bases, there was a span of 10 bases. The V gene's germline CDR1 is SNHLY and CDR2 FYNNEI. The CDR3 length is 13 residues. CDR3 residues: CASSFENPYEQYV. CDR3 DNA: TGTGCCAGCAGTTTTGAGAACCCCTACGAGCAGTACGTC.

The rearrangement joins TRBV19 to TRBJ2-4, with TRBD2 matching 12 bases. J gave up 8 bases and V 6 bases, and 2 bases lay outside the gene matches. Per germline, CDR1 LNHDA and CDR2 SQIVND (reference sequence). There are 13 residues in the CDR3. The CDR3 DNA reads TGTGCCAGTAGCAGACTAGCGGGGGACATTCAGTACTTC. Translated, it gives CASSRLAGDIQYF.

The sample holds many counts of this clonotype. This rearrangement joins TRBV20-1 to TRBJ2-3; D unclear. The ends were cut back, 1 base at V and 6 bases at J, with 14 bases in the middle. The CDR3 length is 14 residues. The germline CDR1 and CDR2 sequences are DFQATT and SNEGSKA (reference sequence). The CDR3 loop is CSARVELGLDTQYF. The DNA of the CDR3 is TGCAGTGCTAGAGTCGAGCTAGGGTTGGATACGCAGTATTTT.